A selection of T cell receptor beta chains follows, all from one sample in a study of technical replicates of blood from a handful of donors. The method was immunoSEQ multiplex PCR; TCRdb's version includes in-frame clones alone and lacks a portion of them. The data contain fewer than 90,000 clones, around 94% of them seen just once; the ten biggest clones take up about 0.23%. The sample was T cells isolated from PBMCs. The receptors derive from a human donor in good health. CDR3s include the opening cysteine and the closing phenylalanine or tryptophan. D genes are given only for firm matches.

J: TRBJ2-5; D: TRBD2; V: TRBV6-5; DNA: TGTGCCAGCAGTTACTCGGTGACTAGCGCCCCAGAGACCCAGTACTTC; CDR3: CASSYSVTSAPETQYF
J: TRBJ2-1; D: TRBD2; V: TRBV19; DNA: TGTGCCAGTAGTATCCGACTAGCGGGACAGACCTACAATGAGCAGTTCTTC; CDR3: CASSIRLAGQTYNEQFF
J: TRBJ1-1; D: -; V: TRBV13; DNA: TGTGCCAGCAGCCCAGGCCCGCGGGGCGTACGTGAAGCTTTCTTT; CDR3: CASSPGPRGVREAFF
J: TRBJ2-3; D: -; V: TRBV19; DNA: TGTGCCAGTAGTATAGGAGTTACGGACTCCCAAGGGGGGGCAGATACGCAGTATTTT; CDR3: CASSIGVTDSQGGADTQYF
J: TRBJ2-7; D: -; V: TRBV5-4; DNA: TGTGCCAGCAGCTTCGGGGGTTCCGGCTACGAGCAGTACTTC; CDR3: CASSFGGSGYEQYF
J: TRBJ2-7; D: TRBD1; V: TRBV10-3; DNA: TGTGCCATCAGAGAGTTCAGGGACAGTAGCTCCTACGAGCAGTACTTC; CDR3: CAIREFRDSSSYEQYF
J: TRBJ1-1; D: -; V: TRBV30; DNA: TGTGCCTGGAGGGTCGGCACTGAAGCTTTCTTT; CDR3: CAWRVGTEAFF
J: TRBJ1-1; D: -; V: TRBV7-9; DNA: TGTGCCAGCAGCCCACCGTCGGGGATCACTGAAGCTTTCTTT; CDR3: CASSPPSGITEAFF
J: TRBJ1-1; D: -; V: TRBV5-1; DNA: TGCGCCAGCAGCTGGCAGGGGCAGAACACTGAAGCTTTCTTT; CDR3: CASSWQGQNTEAFF
J: TRBJ2-7; D: TRBD2; V: TRBV13; DNA: TGTGCCAGCTCACGCGCGGGGGGCGACTACGAGCAGTACTTC; CDR3: CASSRAGGDYEQYF
J: TRBJ1-3; D: -; V: TRBV9; DNA: TGTGCCAGCAGCGTAAACCGGGACTCTGGAAACACCATATATTTT; CDR3: CASSVNRDSGNTIYF
J: TRBJ2-7; D: -; V: TRBV2; DNA: TGTGCCAGCATGACGACTAGCTCCTACGAGCAGTACTTC; CDR3: CASMTTSSYEQYF
J: TRBJ2-1; D: -; V: TRBV2; DNA: TGTGCCAGCAGCCCCGAGTTAGGGGGGGCCTATGAGCAGTTCTTC; CDR3: CASSPELGGAYEQFF
J: TRBJ2-4; D: TRBD1; V: TRBV15; DNA: TGTGCCACCAGCAACCTCTTGACAGGGGCCAAAAACATTCAGTACTTC; CDR3: CATSNLLTGAKNIQYF